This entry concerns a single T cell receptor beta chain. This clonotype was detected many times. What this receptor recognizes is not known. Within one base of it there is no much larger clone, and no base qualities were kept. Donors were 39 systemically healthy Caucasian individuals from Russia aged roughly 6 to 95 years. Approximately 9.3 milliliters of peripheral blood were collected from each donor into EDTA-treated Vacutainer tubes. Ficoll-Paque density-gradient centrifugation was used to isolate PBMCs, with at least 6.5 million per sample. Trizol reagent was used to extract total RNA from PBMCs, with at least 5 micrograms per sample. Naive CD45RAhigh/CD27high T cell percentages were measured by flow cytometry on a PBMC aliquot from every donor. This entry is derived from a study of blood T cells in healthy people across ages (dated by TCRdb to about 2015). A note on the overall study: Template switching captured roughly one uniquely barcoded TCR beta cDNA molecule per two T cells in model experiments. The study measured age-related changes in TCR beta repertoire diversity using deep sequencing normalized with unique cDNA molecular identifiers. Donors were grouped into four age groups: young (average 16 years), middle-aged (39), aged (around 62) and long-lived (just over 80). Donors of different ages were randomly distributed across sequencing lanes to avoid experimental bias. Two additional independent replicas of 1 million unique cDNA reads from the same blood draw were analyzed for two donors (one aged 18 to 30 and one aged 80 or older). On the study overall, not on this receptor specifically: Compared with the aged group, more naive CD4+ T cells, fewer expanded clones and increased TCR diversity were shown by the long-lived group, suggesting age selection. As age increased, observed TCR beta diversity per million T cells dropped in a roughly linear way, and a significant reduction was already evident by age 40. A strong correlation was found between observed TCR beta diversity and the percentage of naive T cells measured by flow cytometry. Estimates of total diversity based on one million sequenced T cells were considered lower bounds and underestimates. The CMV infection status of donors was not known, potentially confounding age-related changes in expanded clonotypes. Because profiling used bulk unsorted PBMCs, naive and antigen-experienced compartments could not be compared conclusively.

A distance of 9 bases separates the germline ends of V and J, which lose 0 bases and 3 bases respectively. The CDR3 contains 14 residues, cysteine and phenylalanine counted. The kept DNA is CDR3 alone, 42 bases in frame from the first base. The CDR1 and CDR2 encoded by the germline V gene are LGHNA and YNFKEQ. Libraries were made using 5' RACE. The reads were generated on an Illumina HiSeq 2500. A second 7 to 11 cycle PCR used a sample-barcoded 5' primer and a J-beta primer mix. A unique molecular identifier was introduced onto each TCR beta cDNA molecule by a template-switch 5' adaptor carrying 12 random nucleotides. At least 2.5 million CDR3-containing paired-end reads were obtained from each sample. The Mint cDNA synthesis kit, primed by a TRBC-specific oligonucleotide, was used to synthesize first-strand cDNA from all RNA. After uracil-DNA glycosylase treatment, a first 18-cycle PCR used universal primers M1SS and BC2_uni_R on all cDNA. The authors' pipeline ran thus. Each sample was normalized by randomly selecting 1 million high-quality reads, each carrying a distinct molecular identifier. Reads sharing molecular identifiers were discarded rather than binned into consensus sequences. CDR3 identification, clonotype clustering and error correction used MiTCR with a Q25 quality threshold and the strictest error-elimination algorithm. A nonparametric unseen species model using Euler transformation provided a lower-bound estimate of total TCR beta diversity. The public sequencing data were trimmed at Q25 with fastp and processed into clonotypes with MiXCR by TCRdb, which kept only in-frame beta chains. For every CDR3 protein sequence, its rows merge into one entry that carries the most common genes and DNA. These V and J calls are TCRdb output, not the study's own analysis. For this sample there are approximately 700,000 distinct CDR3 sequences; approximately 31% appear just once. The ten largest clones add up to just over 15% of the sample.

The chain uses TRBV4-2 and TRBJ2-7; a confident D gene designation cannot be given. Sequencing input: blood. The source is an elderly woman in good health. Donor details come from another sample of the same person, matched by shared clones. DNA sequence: TGTGCCAGCAGCCAAGATGTGGAGATCTACGAGCAGTACTTC. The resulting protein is CASSQDVEIYEQYF.